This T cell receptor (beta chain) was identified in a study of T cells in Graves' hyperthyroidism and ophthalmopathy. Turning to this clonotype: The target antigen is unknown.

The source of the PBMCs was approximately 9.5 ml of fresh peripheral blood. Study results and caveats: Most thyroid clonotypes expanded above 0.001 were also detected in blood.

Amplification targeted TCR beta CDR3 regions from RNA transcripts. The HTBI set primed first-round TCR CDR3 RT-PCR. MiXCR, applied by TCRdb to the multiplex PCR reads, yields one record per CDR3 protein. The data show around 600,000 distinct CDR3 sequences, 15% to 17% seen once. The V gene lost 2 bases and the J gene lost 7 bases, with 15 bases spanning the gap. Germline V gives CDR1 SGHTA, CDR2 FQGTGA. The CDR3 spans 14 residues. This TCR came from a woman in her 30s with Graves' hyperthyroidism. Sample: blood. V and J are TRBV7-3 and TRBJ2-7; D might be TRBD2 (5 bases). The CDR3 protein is CASSLDGVAREQYF. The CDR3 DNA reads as TGTGCCAGCAGCTTAGATGGGGTAGCGAGGGAGCAGTACTTC.